A single sample gave rise to the 29 T cell receptor beta chains below, sequenced in a study of memory CD8 T cells in hepatitis C reinfection. Sample time point: peak reinfection, 3 to 8 weeks after reinfection detection. TCR sequencing was done directly ex vivo on sorted cells, without expansion in vitro. Here immunoSEQ multiplex PCR was the method, and the copy in TCRdb shows in-frame clones only, minus some. Here the sample spans 40,000 to 45,000 clones, roughly 90% being singletons. Sequencing input: naive CD8+ T cells sorted from blood. The origin of the receptors is a man aged 18 to 29 with hepatitis C virus infection.

The V gene is TRBV6-5, the J gene TRBJ2-1; the match to TRBD1 covers 7 bases. CDR3 length: 15 amino acids. Germline V gene data show CDR1 as MNHEY and CDR2 as SVGAGI. The J segment lost 9 bases and the V segment lost 5 bases, leaving 13 bases of the junction unmatched. CDR3 nucleotides: TGTGCCAGCAGTCGAGACAGGGCGGGTGGGAGTGAGCAGTTCTTC. It is translated as CASSRDRAGGSEQFF.

This clone has just a few counts. This chain uses TRBV7-9 with TRBJ2-1, with D possibly TRBD1 on 6 matching bases. The length of the CDR3 is 14 residues. V was cut by 4 bases and J by 9 bases, with 16 bases left in between. The V gene's germline CDR1 is SEHNR and CDR2 FQNEAQ (reference sequence). The chain's CDR3 is CASSSDSYGFEQFF. In DNA form, the CDR3 reads TGTGCCAGCAGCTCGGACAGTTACGGGTTTGAGCAGTTCTTC.

This sequence joins TRBV6-5 and TRBJ1-1; no definite D call. The germline V gene encodes CDR1 MNHEY and CDR2 SVGAGI. The CDR3 extends over 12 amino acids. The CDR3 DNA follows: TGTGGACTTAAGCGTCGGGGCACTGAAGCTTTCTTT. Translation: CGLKRRGTEAFF.

The V gene is TRBV14, the J gene TRBJ2-1; 10 bases line up with TRBD2. The CDR3 spans 16 residues. Trimming removed 4 bases from V and 8 bases from J; junction bases left unmatched: 11. Germline values: CDR1 SGHDN, CDR2 FVKESK. CDR3 in DNA: TGTGCCAGCAGCCCCCGGACTAGCGGATTGGGGTATGAGCAGTTCTTC. It translates to CASSPRTSGLGYEQFF.

This clone was recorded once. The chain joins TRBV27 to TRBJ2-1; 13 bases are a match to TRBD2. Trimming at V came to 5 bases and at J to 0 bases, leaving 4 bases not matched to a gene. Germline-derived CDR1 and CDR2 are MNHEY and SMNVEV (reference sequence). CDR3 length: 17 amino acids. CDR3 protein: CASSPGLAGVSYNEQFF. Here the CDR3 DNA reads TGTGCCAGCAGTCCAGGACTAGCGGGAGTCTCCTACAATGAGCAGTTCTTC.

The chain carries TRBV5-1 and TRBJ2-1, with 8 bases fitting TRBD2. CDR1 and CDR2 (germline): SGHRS, YFSETQ. The CDR3 runs 18 residues. V gave up 0 bases and J gave up 2 bases; unmatched junction bases: 10. The CDR3 here is CASSLAVGGAGAYNEQFF. CDR3 DNA sequence: TGCGCCAGCAGCTTGGCCGTGGGGGGAGCGGGGGCCTACAATGAGCAGTTCTTC.

This clone has a handful of counts. J is TRBJ1-4 and V is TRBV5-8, with no clear D. The CDR3 contains 15 residues. The V end was cut by 0 bases, the J end by 1 base, with 7 bases between. The V gene's germline CDR1 is SGHTS and CDR2 YDEGEE. CDR3 protein: CASSLERRTNEKLFF. CDR3 in DNA: TGTGCCAGCAGCTTGGAGAGGCGAACTAATGAAAAACTGTTTTTT.

The V gene is TRBV27, the J gene TRBJ2-2; D remains ambiguous. The CDR3 length is 16 residues. The germline CDR1 and CDR2 sequences are MNHEY and SMNVEV (reference sequence). Trimming left V 3 bases short and J 0 bases short, with 11 bases between. CDR3 coding DNA: TGTGCCAGCAGTTTCTTAGAACAGACGAACACCGGGGAGCTGTTTTTT. Protein product: CASSFLEQTNTGELFF.

This chain joins TRBV6-1 and TRBJ2-2, with a tentative D call TRBD1 (6 bases). The V gene's germline CDR1 is MNHNS and CDR2 SASEGT. Trimming took off 8 bases at V and 3 bases at J, with 13 bases between the two ends. This CDR3 comprises 14 residues. The CDR3 spells CASGIGQYTGELFF. For the CDR3, the DNA is TGTGCCAGCGGAATAGGACAGTACACCGGGGAGCTGTTTTTT.

This chain uses TRBV28 with TRBJ1-4; D remains ambiguous. The CDR3 loop spans 15 amino acids. Germline lookup yields CDR1 MDHEN and CDR2 SYDVKM. Trimming stripped 3 bases from V and 8 bases from J, with 16 bases between. The CDR3 sequence: CASSFDTEVGEKLFF. The CDR3 DNA reads TGTGCCAGCAGTTTCGATACCGAGGTAGGAGAAAAACTGTTTTTT. The full variable domain, its missing parts supplied by reference TRBV28 and TRBJ1-4, is DVKVTQSSRYLVKRTGEKVFLECVQDMDHENMFWYRQDPGLGLRLIYFSYDVKMKEKGDIPEGYSVSREKKERFSLILESASTNQTSMYLCASSFDTEVGEKLFFGSGTQLSVL.

The gene calls are TRBV5-6 and TRBJ2-7, with TRBD1 matching over 7 bases. From germline, CDR1 is SGHDT and CDR2 YYEEEE. The J segment lost 3 bases and the V segment lost 0 bases, leaving 3 bases of the junction unmatched. The CDR3 loop spans 14 amino acids. The CDR3 loop reads CASSLAGTVYEQYF. CDR3 in DNA: TGTGCCAGCAGCTTGGCCGGGACAGTCTACGAGCAGTACTTC.

The V call is TRBV19, the J call TRBJ2-1; 9 bases line up with TRBD1. After removal of 3 bases from V and 9 bases from J, the junction contained 6 bases not matched to a gene. CDR1 is LNHDA, CDR2 SQIVND, per germline (reference sequence). The CDR3 spans 14 residues. CDR3 in amino acids: CASSMRGQGSEQFF. The DNA of the CDR3 is TGTGCCAGTAGTATGAGGGGACAGGGCAGTGAGCAGTTCTTC.

CDR3 nucleotide sequence: TGCGCCAGCAGCTTGGCCGTGGCAGGGGGTTCGTCGGGCTACACCTTC. Translated: CASSLAVAGGSSGYTF. J is TRBJ1-2 and V is TRBV5-1; 7 bases map to TRBD1. The germline gives CDR1 SGHRS, CDR2 YFSETQ. The CDR3 runs 16 residues. Trimming removed 0 bases from V and 8 bases from J; junction bases left unmatched: 13.

The CDR3 bases are TGTGCCAGTAGTGTGACATCCTACAATGAGCAGTTCTTC. Residues: CASSVTSYNEQFF. The chain employs TRBV19 and TRBJ2-1; D not resolved. The germline gives CDR1 LNHDA, CDR2 SQIVND (reference sequence). The CDR3 totals 13 residues. Trimming removed 5 bases at V and 1 base at J, with 6 bases between.

The chain has TRBV29-1 and TRBJ2-1; a weak D match, TRBD1 (6 bases). The CDR3 has 13 amino acids. Deletions cut 7 bases from V and 4 bases from J, with 14 bases between. CDR1 and CDR2 (germline): SQVTM, ANQGSEA. The CDR3 here is CSGRQADYNEQFF. DNA of the CDR3: TGCAGCGGACGACAGGCTGATTACAATGAGCAGTTCTTC.

The chain employs TRBV10-2 and TRBJ1-6, with no clear D. The germline V gene has CDR1 WSHSY and CDR2 SAAADI. The CDR3 spans 15 residues. Trimming pared 7 bases from V and 3 bases from J, leaving 13 bases between. CDR3 DNA: TGCGCCAGCACCGAGGACGGACTCTATAATTCACCCCTCCACTTT. Its protein product is CASTEDGLYNSPLHF.

The chain carries TRBV9 and TRBJ2-5; 7 nucleotides match TRBD2. This CDR3 contains 18 residues. From germline, CDR1 is SGDLS and CDR2 YYNGEE. V lost 0 bases to trimming and J lost 1 base; unmatched junction nucleotides: 12. CDR3 in amino acids: CASSVEELGLAAQETQYF. CDR3 in DNA: TGTGCCAGCAGCGTAGAAGAACTCGGGCTAGCGGCCCAAGAGACCCAGTACTTC.

The chain has TRBV4-3 and TRBJ2-2; D is possibly TRBD1 (5 bases). The V end lost 0 bases, the J end lost 4 bases, and 15 bases lay between the germline ends. The CDR3 has 17 residues. Germline V gene data show CDR1 as LGHNA and CDR2 as YSLEER. The CDR3 loop is CASSQDLTGSLTGELFF. DNA of the CDR3: TGCGCCAGCAGCCAAGATCTAACAGGCTCTCTCACCGGGGAGCTGTTTTTT.

In its sample, this clone was seen once. This chain connects TRBV6-5 to TRBJ1-2; tentatively, D is TRBD1 (5 bases). The CDR3 is made up of 13 amino acids. V dropped 6 bases and J dropped 6 bases, with 14 bases sitting between them. Germline lookup yields CDR1 MNHEY and CDR2 SVGAGI. This CDR3 is CASRPRGRDGYTF. As DNA, the CDR3 is TGTGCCAGCAGGCCGCGGGGGAGGGATGGCTACACCTTC.

This clone was counted once. The genes are TRBV11-2 and TRBJ2-3; TRBD2 is a possible D gene (7 bases). There are 16 residues in the CDR3. CDR1 is SGHAT, CDR2 FQNNGV, per germline. Trimming cost V 4 bases and J 6 bases, with 20 bases left between them. This CDR3 is CASSSGTSVGGDTQYF. DNA of the CDR3: TGTGCCAGCAGCTCCGGAACTAGCGTTGGGGGCGATACGCAGTATTTT.

The V and J genes are TRBV9 and TRBJ2-1, with TRBD1 as a possible D gene (6 bases). Germline CDR1 is SGDLS and CDR2 is YYNGEE. The CDR3 spans 15 residues. V was shortened by 4 bases and J by 1 base, with 12 bases between the two germline ends. This chain's CDR3 is CASSPEDSSYNEQFF. The CDR3 nucleotides are TGTGCCAGCAGCCCCGAGGACAGTTCCTACAATGAGCAGTTCTTC.

The chain carries TRBV7-6 and TRBJ2-5, with a weak D call TRBD1 (6 bases). The ends were cut back, 1 base at V and 4 bases at J, with 13 bases in the middle. Germline assignment: CDR1 SGHVS and CDR2 FNYEAQ. The CDR3 sequence is 15 residues long. In DNA, the CDR3 is TGTGCCAGCAGCTTAGTACCAGGGGTCGGAGAGACCCAGTACTTC. Amino acids: CASSLVPGVGETQYF.

The V gene is TRBV2, the J gene TRBJ2-7; D perhaps matches TRBD2 (5 bases). The ends were cut back, 0 bases at V and 6 bases at J, with 18 bases in the middle. Germline CDR1 reads SNHLY; CDR2 reads FYNNEI. The CDR3 is 16 residues long. The CDR3 reads CASSEATLRLRGEQYF. The CDR3 DNA is TGTGCCAGCAGTGAAGCGACTCTCCGACTAAGAGGCGAGCAGTACTTC.

This rearrangement joins TRBV5-4 to TRBJ1-4; D is unresolved. This CDR3 contains 13 residues. Trimming shortened V by 0 bases and J by 6 bases, and 6 bases separated the two germline ends. CDR1 is SGHNT and CDR2 is YYREEE in the germline V gene (reference sequence). CDR3 DNA: TGTGCCAGCAGCTTGGCGGGTGATGAAAAACTGTTTTTT. Its translation is CASSLAGDEKLFF.

The chain recombines TRBV9 with TRBJ2-2; D is ambiguous. The CDR3 runs to 12 residues. The ends were cut back, 0 bases at V and 7 bases at J, with 4 bases in the middle. Germline values: CDR1 SGDLS, CDR2 YYNGEE. In DNA, the CDR3 is TGTGCCAGCAGCGTAGATCACGGGGAGCTGTTTTTT. Its translation is CASSVDHGELFF.

The chain joins TRBV6-5 to TRBJ1-1; 7 bases fit TRBD1. The CDR3 extends over 12 amino acids. Germline CDR1 MNHEY, CDR2 SVGAGI. The V gene end was trimmed by 5 bases and the J gene end by 5 bases; junction bases not matched to a gene: 2. The CDR3 reads CASSPGGTEAFF. CDR3 DNA sequence: TGTGCCAGCAGTCCAGGGGGAACTGAAGCTTTCTTT.

V usage is TRBV5-1 and J usage is TRBJ2-3; unclear D gene. Germline V lookup: CDR1 SGHRS, CDR2 YFSETQ. This CDR3 spans 14 amino acids. The ends were cut back, 4 bases at V and 1 base at J, with 10 bases in the middle. The CDR3 loop is CASSLSIGTDTQYF. CDR3 sequence (DNA): TGCGCCAGCAGCCTCAGTATTGGCACAGATACGCAGTATTTT.

CDR3 DNA sequence: TGCGCCAGCAGTCCTTCCCCGGGGGGCCTGACTGAAGCTTTCTTT. It specifies CASSPSPGGLTEAFF. The rearrangement links TRBV10-2 to TRBJ1-1, with a weak D call TRBD1 (6 bases). V was clipped by 5 bases and J by 5 bases, with 18 bases between them. Germline loops: CDR1 WSHSY, CDR2 SAAADI. This CDR3 has 15 amino acids.

The J gene is TRBJ2-7, the V gene TRBV7-6; a possible D gene is TRBD1 (6 bases). Trimming removed 1 base from V and 3 bases from J, with 16 bases in between. The CDR3 loop spans 16 amino acids. Germline V gives CDR1 SGHVS, CDR2 FNYEAQ. DNA of the CDR3: TGTGCCAGCAGCTTAGGGGGGCAGGGAAGACACTACGAGCAGTACTTC. This codes for CASSLGGQGRHYEQYF.